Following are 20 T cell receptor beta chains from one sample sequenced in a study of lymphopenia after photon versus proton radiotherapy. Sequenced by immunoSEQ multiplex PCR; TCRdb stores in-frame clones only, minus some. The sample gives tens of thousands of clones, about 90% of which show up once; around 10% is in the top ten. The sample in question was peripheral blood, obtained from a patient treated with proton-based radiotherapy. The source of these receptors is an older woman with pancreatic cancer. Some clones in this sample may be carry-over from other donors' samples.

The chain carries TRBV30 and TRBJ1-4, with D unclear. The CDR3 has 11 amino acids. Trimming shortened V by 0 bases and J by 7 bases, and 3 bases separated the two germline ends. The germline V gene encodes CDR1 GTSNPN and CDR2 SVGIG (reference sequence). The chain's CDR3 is CAWSVGEKLFF. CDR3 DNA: TGTGCCTGGAGTGTTGGTGAAAAACTGTTTTTT.

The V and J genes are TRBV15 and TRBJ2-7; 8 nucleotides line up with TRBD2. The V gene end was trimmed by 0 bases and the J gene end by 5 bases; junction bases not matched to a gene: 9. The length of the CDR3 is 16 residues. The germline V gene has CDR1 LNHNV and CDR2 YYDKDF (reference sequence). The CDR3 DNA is TGTGCCACCAGCAGAGAACTGGCGGGAGGTCGGGACGAGCAGTACTTC. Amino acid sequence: CATSRELAGGRDEQYF.

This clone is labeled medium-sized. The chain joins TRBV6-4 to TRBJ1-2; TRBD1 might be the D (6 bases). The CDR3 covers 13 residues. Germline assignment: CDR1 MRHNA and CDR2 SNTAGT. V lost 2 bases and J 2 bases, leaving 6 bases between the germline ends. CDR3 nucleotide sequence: TGTGCCAGCAGTGACACAGGGAACTATGGCTACACCTTC. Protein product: CASSDTGNYGYTF.

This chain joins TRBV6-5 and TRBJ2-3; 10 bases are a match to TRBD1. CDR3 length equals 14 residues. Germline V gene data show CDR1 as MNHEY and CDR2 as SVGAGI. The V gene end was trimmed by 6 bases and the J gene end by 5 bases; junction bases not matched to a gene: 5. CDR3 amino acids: CASSDRGHVDTQYF. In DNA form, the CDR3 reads TGTGCCAGCAGCGACAGGGGGCATGTAGATACGCAGTATTTT.

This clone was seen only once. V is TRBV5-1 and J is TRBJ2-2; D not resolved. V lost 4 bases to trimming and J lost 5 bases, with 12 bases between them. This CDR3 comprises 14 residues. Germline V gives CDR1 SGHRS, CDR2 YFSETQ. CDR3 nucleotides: TGCGCCAGCAGCATGACCTCGCAGACCGGGGAGCTGTTTTTT. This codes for CASSMTSQTGELFF.

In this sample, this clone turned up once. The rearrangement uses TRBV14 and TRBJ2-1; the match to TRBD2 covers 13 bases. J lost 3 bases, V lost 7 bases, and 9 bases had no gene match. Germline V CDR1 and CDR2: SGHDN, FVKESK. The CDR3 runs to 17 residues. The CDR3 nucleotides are TGTGCCAGCAAGGATGGACTAGCGGGAGCCGGCTACAATGAGCAGTTCTTC. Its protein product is CASKDGLAGAGYNEQFF.

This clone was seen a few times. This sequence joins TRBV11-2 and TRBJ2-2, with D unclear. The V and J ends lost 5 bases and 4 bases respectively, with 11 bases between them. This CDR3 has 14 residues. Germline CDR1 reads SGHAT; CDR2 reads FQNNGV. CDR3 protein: CASSTEQITGELFF. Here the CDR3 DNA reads TGTGCCAGCAGCACCGAGCAGATCACCGGGGAGCTGTTTTTT.

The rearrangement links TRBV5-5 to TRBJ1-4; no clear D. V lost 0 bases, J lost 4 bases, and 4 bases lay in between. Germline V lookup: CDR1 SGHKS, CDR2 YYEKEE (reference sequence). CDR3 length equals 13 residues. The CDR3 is CASSLALNEKLFF. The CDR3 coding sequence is TGTGCCAGCAGCTTGGCCCTTAATGAAAAACTGTTTTTT.

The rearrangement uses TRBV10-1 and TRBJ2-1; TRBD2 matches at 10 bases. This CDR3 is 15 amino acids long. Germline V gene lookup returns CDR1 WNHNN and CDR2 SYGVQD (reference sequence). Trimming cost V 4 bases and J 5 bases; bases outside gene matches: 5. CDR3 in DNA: TGCGCCAGCAGTGGGGGGACTAGCGTTAACAATGAGCAGTTCTTC. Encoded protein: CASSGGTSVNNEQFF.

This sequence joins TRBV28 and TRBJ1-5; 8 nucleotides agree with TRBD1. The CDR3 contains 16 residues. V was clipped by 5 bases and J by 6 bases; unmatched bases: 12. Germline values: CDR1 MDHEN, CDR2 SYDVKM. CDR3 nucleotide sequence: TGTGCCAGCAGTGTTCCGGGCCTAGGGACAGGTCAGCCCCAGCATTTT. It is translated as CASSVPGLGTGQPQHF.

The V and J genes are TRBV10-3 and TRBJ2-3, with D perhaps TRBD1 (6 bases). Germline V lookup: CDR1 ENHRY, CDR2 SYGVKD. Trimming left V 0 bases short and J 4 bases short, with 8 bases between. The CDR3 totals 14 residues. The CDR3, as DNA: TGTGCCATCAGTGAGTCAACAGGGTCAGATACGCAGTATTTT. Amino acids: CAISESTGSDTQYF.

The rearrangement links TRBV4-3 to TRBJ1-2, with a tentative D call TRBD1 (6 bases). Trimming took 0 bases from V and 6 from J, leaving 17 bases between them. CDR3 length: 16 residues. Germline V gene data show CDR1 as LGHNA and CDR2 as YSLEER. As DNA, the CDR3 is TGCGCCAGCAGCCAAGATCTCACCAGGGGAGGAGATGGCTACACCTTC. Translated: CASSQDLTRGGDGYTF.

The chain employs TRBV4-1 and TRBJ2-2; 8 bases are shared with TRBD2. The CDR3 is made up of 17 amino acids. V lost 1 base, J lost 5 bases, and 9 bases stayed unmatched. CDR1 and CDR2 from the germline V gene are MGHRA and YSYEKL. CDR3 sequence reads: CASSQGGAGVVTGELFF. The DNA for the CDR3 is TGCGCCAGCAGCCAAGGAGGAGCGGGAGTGGTTACCGGGGAGCTGTTTTTT.

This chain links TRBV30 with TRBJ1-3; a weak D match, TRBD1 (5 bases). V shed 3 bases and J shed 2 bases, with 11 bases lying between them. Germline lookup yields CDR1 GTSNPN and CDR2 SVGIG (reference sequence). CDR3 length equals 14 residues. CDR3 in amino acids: CAWRSGTTGNTIYF. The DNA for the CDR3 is TGTGCCTGGAGGTCCGGGACCACTGGAAACACCATATATTTT. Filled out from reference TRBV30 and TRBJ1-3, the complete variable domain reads SQTIHQWPATLVQPVGSPLSLECTVEGTSNPNLYWYRQAAGRGLQLLFYSVGIGQISSEVPQNLSASRPQDRQFILSSKKLLLSDSGFYLCAWRSGTTGNTIYFGEGSWLTVV.

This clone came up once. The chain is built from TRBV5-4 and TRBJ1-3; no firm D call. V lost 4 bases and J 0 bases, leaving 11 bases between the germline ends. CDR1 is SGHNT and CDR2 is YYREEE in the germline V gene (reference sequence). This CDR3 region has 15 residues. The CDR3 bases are TGTGCCAGCAGCCGAGGACGGGACTCTGGAAACACCATATATTTT. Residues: CASSRGRDSGNTIYF.

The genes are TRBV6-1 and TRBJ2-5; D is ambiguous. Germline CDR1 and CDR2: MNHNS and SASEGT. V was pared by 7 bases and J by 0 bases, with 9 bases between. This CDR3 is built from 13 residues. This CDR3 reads CASTANHQETQYF. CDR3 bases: TGTGCCAGCACCGCAAATCACCAAGAGACCCAGTACTTC.

CDR3 sequence (DNA): TGCGCCAGCAGCTTGGGCGGGGCCTCCTACAATGAGCAGTTCTTC. Its translation is CASSLGGASYNEQFF. This chain uses TRBV5-1 with TRBJ2-1, with D possibly matching TRBD2 (6 bases). With 0 bases removed from V and 0 bases from J, the gap between germline ends came to 7 bases. This CDR3 is 15 amino acids long. Germline CDR1 reads SGHRS; CDR2 reads YFSETQ.

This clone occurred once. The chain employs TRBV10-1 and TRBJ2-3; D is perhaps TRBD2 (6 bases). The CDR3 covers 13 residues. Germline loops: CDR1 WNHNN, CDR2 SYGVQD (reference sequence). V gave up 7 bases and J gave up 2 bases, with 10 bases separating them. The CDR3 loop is CASKGTATDTQYF. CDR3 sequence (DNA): TGCGCCAGCAAGGGGACTGCCACAGATACGCAGTATTTT.

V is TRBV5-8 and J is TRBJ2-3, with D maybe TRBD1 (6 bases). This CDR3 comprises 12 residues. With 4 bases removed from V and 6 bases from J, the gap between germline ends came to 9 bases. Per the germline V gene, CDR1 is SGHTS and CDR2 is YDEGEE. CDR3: CASSTTGDTQYF. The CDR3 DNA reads TGTGCCAGCAGCACCACAGGGGATACGCAGTATTTT.

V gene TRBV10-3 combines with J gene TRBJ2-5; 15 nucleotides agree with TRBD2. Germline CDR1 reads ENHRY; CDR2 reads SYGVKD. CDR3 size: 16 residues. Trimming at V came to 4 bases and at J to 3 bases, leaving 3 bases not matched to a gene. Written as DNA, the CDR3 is TGTGCCATCAGTGGGACTAGCGGGAGGGGGGAAGAGACCCAGTACTTC. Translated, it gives CAISGTSGRGEETQYF.